The 15 T cell receptor beta chains given below trace back to one sample, sequenced in a study of blood T cells in healthy people across ages. Primed by a sample-barcoded 5' primer and a J-beta primer mix, a second PCR proceeded for 7 to 11 cycles. TCRdb reanalysed the 5' RACE reads using MiXCR and keeps one entry per CDR3 protein. This sample has roughly 2 million distinct CDR3 sequences; around 48% occur once, and the top ten carry roughly 2%. Sequenced: blood. The receptors derive from a woman between 40 and 55 years old in good health.

This clonotype was counted only a few times. This chain uses TRBV6-6 with TRBJ2-3; D is uncertain. The germline V and J ends were trimmed by 2 bases and 4 bases, with 10 bases remaining between them. The CDR3 is 14 residues long. Germline CDR1 is MNHNY and CDR2 is SVGAGI (reference sequence). The CDR3 DNA reads TGTGCCAGCAGTTACGGGTCTGACGCAGATACGCAGTATTTT. Translating gives CASSYGSDADTQYF.

This clonotype was counted a few times. The rearrangement uses TRBV9 and TRBJ2-3; D is undetermined. Deletions cut 0 bases from V and 2 bases from J, with 13 bases between. CDR3 length: 16 amino acids. Germline-derived CDR1 and CDR2 are SGDLS and YYNGEE. CDR3 DNA sequence: TGTGCCAGCAGCGTAGGCACATTGGTTTCCACAGATACGCAGTATTTT. The encoded protein is CASSVGTLVSTDTQYF.

The chain is built from TRBV24-1 and TRBJ2-1; tentatively, D is TRBD2 (6 bases). The CDR3 loop spans 17 amino acids. The germline V gene encodes CDR1 KGHDR and CDR2 SFDVKD. V was trimmed by 0 bases and J by 3 bases, leaving 14 bases between them. The CDR3: CATSDLHPDYDYNEQFF. Written as DNA, the CDR3 is TGTGCCACCAGTGATTTGCATCCGGACTATGACTACAATGAGCAGTTCTTC.

The chain uses TRBV9 and TRBJ2-1; 8 bases match TRBD1. Per germline, CDR1 SGDLS and CDR2 YYNGEE. J was trimmed by 9 bases and V by 4 bases; bases with no gene match: 12. The CDR3 spans 15 residues. This CDR3 is CASSSRQGAGSEQFF. CDR3 DNA: TGTGCCAGCAGCTCTCGTCAGGGGGCAGGGAGTGAGCAGTTCTTC.

This clonotype has a handful of counts. The J gene is TRBJ2-5, the V gene TRBV7-2; TRBD2 agrees at 8 bases. Trimming removed 7 bases from V and 7 bases from J; junction bases left unmatched: 8. Germline CDR1 is SGHTA and CDR2 is FQGNSA. The CDR3 is 13 amino acids. The CDR3 protein is CASILSGGGTQYF. CDR3 coding DNA: TGTGCCAGCATTCTAAGCGGGGGAGGGACCCAGTACTTC.

Many counts were recorded for this clonotype. The chain uses TRBV6-1 and TRBJ2-5; D gene uncertain. CDR1 and CDR2 from the germline V gene are MNHNS and SASEGT. Trimming took 3 bases from V and 5 from J, leaving 7 bases between them. The CDR3 runs to 12 residues. CDR3: CASSEQKETQYF. The CDR3 DNA sequence: TGTGCCAGCAGTGAGCAAAAGGAGACCCAGTACTTC.

The chain has TRBV5-1 and TRBJ2-7; maybe TRBD2 (6 bases). Trimming removed 4 bases from V and 4 bases from J, with 12 bases in between. Germline V gene data show CDR1 as SGHRS and CDR2 as YFSETQ. The CDR3 length is 13 residues. The CDR3: CASSGEEKYEQYF. The CDR3 DNA follows: TGCGCCAGCAGCGGGGAGGAAAAATACGAGCAGTACTTC.

The chain employs TRBV12-3 or TRBV12-4 and TRBJ2-2, with 15 bases aligning to TRBD2. The CDR3 covers 17 residues. Trimming at V came to 5 bases and at J to 4 bases, leaving 5 bases not matched to a gene. As DNA, the CDR3 is TGTGCCAGCAGTCCGGGACTAGCGGGGGGATCCACCGGGGAGCTGTTTTTT. Amino acids: CASSPGLAGGSTGELFF.

This chain uses TRBV5-5 with TRBJ2-4; D gene unclear. The CDR3 is made up of 13 amino acids. The V end was cut by 3 bases, the J end by 7 bases, with 11 bases between. Germline V gives CDR1 SGHKS, CDR2 YYEKEE (reference sequence). The CDR3 nucleotides are TGTGCCAGCAGCTCCCCGCGCCACAACATTCAGTACTTC. Encoded protein: CASSSPRHNIQYF.

This clonotype has just a few counts. The V gene is TRBV20-1, the J gene TRBJ1-1, with D maybe TRBD1 (5 bases). The CDR3 is made up of 20 amino acids. V lost 1 base and J 3 bases, leaving 30 bases between the germline ends. From germline, CDR1 is DFQATT and CDR2 SNEGSKA (reference sequence). The CDR3 sequence is CSARVFGPFTGMIADTEAFF. CDR3 DNA sequence: TGCAGTGCTAGAGTTTTCGGTCCGTTCACAGGAATGATAGCGGACACTGAAGCTTTCTTT.

This chain uses TRBV15 with TRBJ2-7, with D perhaps matching TRBD1 or TRBD2 (5 bases each). The germline V and J ends were trimmed by 2 bases and 0 bases, with 14 bases remaining between them. Per the germline V gene, CDR1 is LNHNV and CDR2 is YYDKDF (reference sequence). This CDR3 is built from 16 residues. The CDR3 sequence: CATSRTHQGDSYEQYF. The CDR3 nucleotides are TGTGCCACCAGCAGAACGCATCAGGGAGACTCCTACGAGCAGTACTTC.

The table lists this clonotype with many counts. This chain connects TRBV7-2 to TRBJ2-7, with D tentatively TRBD1 or TRBD2 (6 bases each). CDR1 is SGHTA and CDR2 is FQGNSA in the germline V gene. The CDR3 runs to 15 residues. Trimming removed 0 bases from V and 0 bases from J, with 9 bases in between. The CDR3 loop is CASSLAGGRSYEQYF. As DNA, the CDR3 is TGTGCCAGCAGCTTAGCGGGGGGCCGCTCCTACGAGCAGTACTTC.

This chain uses TRBV11-2 with TRBJ2-3; 7 bases line up with TRBD1. Per germline, CDR1 SGHAT and CDR2 FQNNGV. With V trimmed by 5 bases and J by 4 bases, 6 bases remained unmatched. The CDR3 has 14 residues. DNA of the CDR3: TGTGCCAGCAGCCAAATAGGGGGCGCAGATACGCAGTATTTT. Its translation: CASSQIGGADTQYF.

The chain employs TRBV11-2 and TRBJ2-3; TRBD2 matches at 9 bases. This CDR3 has 21 amino acids. Per the germline V gene, CDR1 is SGHAT and CDR2 is FQNNGV. Trimming took 2 bases from V and 7 from J; bases not matched to a gene: 25. The DNA of the CDR3 is TGTGCCAGCAGCTTAAGTCCCCCAATGGGAGCGGGGGGCCCGGGGAGGAATACGCAGTATTTT. This translates into CASSLSPPMGAGGPGRNTQYF.

This clonotype has a handful of counts. The genes are TRBV7-9 and TRBJ2-1; 8 bases are shared with TRBD1. CDR3 size: 15 residues. Germline V lookup: CDR1 SEHNR, CDR2 FQNEAQ (reference sequence). Germline trimming cut 6 bases from V and 0 bases from J; bases unmatched to any gene: 4. The CDR3 DNA sequence: TGTGCCAGCAGGAACACAGGGGGCTCCTACAATGAGCAGTTCTTC. Its protein product is CASRNTGGSYNEQFF.